The sequence of this TCR beta chain was determined in a study of T cell clones after liver transplantation. The study's findings and limits: Low donor cell numbers restricted donor-reactive repertoire measurement in a couple of subjects.

This CDR3 is 16 amino acids long. With 2 bases removed from V and 3 bases from J, the gap between germline ends came to 14 bases. Germline CDR1 and CDR2: KGHSH and LQKENI. CD3+CD4+ and CD3+CD8+ cells were FACS-sorted from thawed unstimulated PBMCs. Comment on this clone: Antigen unknown.

Libraries were prepared by immunoSEQ multiplex PCR; TCRdb keeps only in-frame clonotypes and omits some of them. The sample has roughly 100,000 clones; around 80% are singletons. The sequence derives from a human patient who received a liver transplant. The T cells may come from the graft donor. This specimen consisted of CD4+ T cells from blood, obtained around 49 months after liver transplant. The chain couples TRBV18 to TRBJ1-5; the D gene is possibly TRBD1 (6 bases). The CDR3 DNA follows: TGTGCCAGCTCACCAAAGCAGGGGACGATCAATCAGCCCCAGCATTTT. Its protein is CASSPKQGTINQPQHF.